The sequence of this T cell receptor (beta chain) was determined in a study of monozygotic twins with inflammatory bowel disease. Whole-study findings and limits: There were differing immunosuppressive treatments, which may have added variability to patient repertoires.

From germline, CDR1 is SGHVS and CDR2 FQNEAQ. The CDR3 spans 16 residues. To note about this clonotype: Its antigen is not identified.

Total RNA amounting to roughly 3,400 ng went into each TCR library. Researchers used template switching to add UMIs featuring a 6-nucleotide sample barcode. TCRdb derives one entry per CDR3 protein from the 5' RACE reads, leaving out DNA. The sample has about 450,000 distinct CDR3 sequences; the top ten hold roughly 2.2%. This clonotype was obtained from a human donor with ulcerative colitis or Crohn's disease, or a healthy co-twin of an affected twin (not recorded which). Specimen: blood. This chain links TRBV7-8 with TRBJ2-2; TCRdb outputs TRBD2, but without DNA this stays unchecked. The CDR3 reads CASSLQNGRKAGELFF.